The T cell receptor beta chain under discussion was sequenced for a study of cytomegalovirus exposure and HLA in healthy donors (dated by TCRdb to 2016 to 2017). Regarding the complete study: An earlier analysis of roughly 570 of the donors reported roughly 300 Gb of sequence data and some 110 million unique TCR beta sequences obtained from approximately 180 million T cells. An early release covering more than 500 HLA-typed donors comprised roughly 300 gigabases of sequencing data and around 80 million unique TCR sequences. Of the roughly 420 genotyped donors, approximately 80% were placed in the genetic ancestry cluster associated with self-reported Caucasian donors. The study aimed to test whether cataloging public T cell receptors could reveal signatures of past pathogen exposure. The T cell repertoires of roughly 660 subjects were profiled by immunosequencing and related to cytomegalovirus serostatus. Along with the 666-subject first cohort, a separate validation cohort of over 90 different subjects was used. To predict cytomegalovirus infection status, the study brought together high-throughput TCR immunosequencing, statistical association of individual TCRs with disease status, and machine learning. To study patterns of TCR occurrence, a later analysis re-analyzed previously published TCR beta repertoires from 700 or so donors and added high-resolution HLA genotyping. The later analysis used no new phenotypic data to find candidate immune exposures, relying instead on TCR beta sequences and their occurrence across donors. An earlier analysis of 500 to 650 of the donors applied high-throughput TCR beta sequencing to assess whether each TCR beta V gene segment acted as functional or pseudogenic. Donor age, sex, ethnicity and CMV serostatus were compiled alongside the repertoire data. Genome-wide SNP genotypes for about 55% of the roughly 670 donors were used in a later genetic analysis, which treated that subset as a discovery cohort. Every repertoire in the discovery cohort had been generated on one and the same sequencing platform. HLA typing covered class I and class II loci at four-digit resolution. The number of donors typed differed by locus, with roughly 620-630 for A, B, C, DRB1 and DQB1, 522 for DQA1, 600 to 610 for DPA1, and roughly 450 for DPB1. Five DR-DQ haplotypes were handled as single units for association and clustering because linkage in the cohort was strong. Among 398 genotyped donors of the cohort, an average of approximately 250,000 unique TCR beta nucleotide sequences were sequenced per donor, 15% to 20% of them non-productive. What the study reported, not specific to this receptor: Compared with the approximately 720-donor mean, donors in an Asian-associated ancestry cluster had fewer N-insertions in productive TCRs, according to a later genetic analysis. Because counts were too low, fewer than 20 rarely observed V segments, including chromosome 9 orphons, were excluded from the earlier analysis of 587 of the donors. V-gene and J-gene trimming of TCR beta chains was associated with a missense DCLRE1C variant in a later genetic analysis, and the association was replicated in an independent cohort. A later analysis associated some 17,000 TCR beta sequences with specific HLA alleles at a false discovery rate of 0.05. According to the authors, the approach could potentially be generalized to other disease states and immunological phenotypes. Immune exposure information for the cohort was limited to CMV serostatus. In an earlier analysis of a few hundred of the donors, most TCR beta V segments were observed in productive rearrangements about 90% or about 30% of the time, broadly matching IMGT annotations. In vitro tests confirmed that a few of the cytomegalovirus-associated TCR beta chains recognize cytomegalovirus antigens. When HLA alleles, especially DR and DQ, strongly co-occurred, attributing TCR associations to individual alleles was difficult. In a later analysis, HLA-associated TCR beta chains were found to be more clonally expanded and to have lower generation probabilities than equally common non-associated chains. Cytomegalovirus status was reported to be diagnosed by the classifier with high specificity and sensitivity in both the original and validation cohorts. Roughly uniform sequencing depth across donors was assumed in presence/absence analyses, although this assumption may not hold. HLA typing was unavailable for some donors at each locus, so association tests used only the typed subset. A further reported finding was that TCR beta sequences accurately predicted the HLA-A and HLA-B alleles for most subjects in the first cohort. In a later analysis, several top co-occurrence clusters were reported to appear linked to parvovirus B19, influenza, CMV and Epstein-Barr virus. In the study, about 150 TCR beta chains were listed as associated with cytomegalovirus. Most TCR sequences were observed very rarely across donors, whereas some public TCRs were present in many individuals. In this cohort, only TCR beta chains were sequenced, and detectable features were limited by the absence of alpha or paired-chain data. Some IMGT-functional V segments, including TRBV6-2 and TRBV6-3, could not be distinguished by the 87-base-pair reads and were therefore excluded. Linkage disequilibrium might explain the correlated functional status among segregating V segments, but an unknown experimental factor could not be excluded. A later analysis found that TCR association rates varied across HLA loci, with DRB1 alleles showing the most associated TCRs and HLA-C alleles the fewest. In a later analysis, most CMV-associated TCR beta chains were found to appear HLA-restricted, with HLA associations seemingly driven largely by CMV exposure. The sequencing pipeline was judged likely to have produced a cluster of highly shared sequence variants as a technical artifact.

The cohort consisted of 600 to 750 healthy bone marrow donors. At the time of sampling, every cohort member was nominally healthy, though immune exposures that went unrecorded were likely present. The donor tested CMV seronegative, placing the donor among the 350 or so seronegative members of the cohort. Each donor provided a peripheral blood sample, and peripheral blood mononuclear cells were used for TCR beta sequencing. Genomic DNA extraction from the blood cell samples was performed with the Qiagen DNeasy Blood Extraction Kit. Including cysteine and phenylalanine, the CDR3 has 15 amino acids. Only the CDR3 portion is preserved as DNA: 45 bases, with reading frame beginning at the first base. Trimming at the junction amounts to 1 base on V and 7 bases on J, and the germline ends lie 16 bases apart. The germline V gene supplies CDR1 SGHDN and CDR2 FVKESK. Library preparation employed the immunoSEQ multiplex PCR assay. For the multiplex PCR, a mixture combining 60 forward primers for TCR Vbeta segments and 13 reverse primers for TCR Jbeta segments was used. A multiplex PCR assay on genomic DNA amplified the CDR3 region of rearranged TCR beta genes. On the Illumina HiSeq System, the amplified TCR beta libraries were sequenced as 87-base-pair reads. The original pipeline was this. Across the roughly 640 repertoires, a later analysis counted some 81 million unique TCR beta chains, around 11 million of which were shared by at least two donors. Raw reads were error-corrected and collapsed into unique sequences with a nearest-neighbor algorithm that merged closely related sequences to remove PCR and sequencing errors. To assign V, D and J gene segments, CDR3 sequences were aligned to IMGT reference sequences. Each retained sequence needed at least a six-nucleotide match to both a V gene segment and a J gene segment. A rearrangement was called productive if the CDR3 had no stop codons and remained in frame with V and J, and every other rearrangement was called non-productive. CDR3 was defined according to IMGT convention as the region running from the second conserved V-encoded cysteine to the conserved J-encoded phenylalanine. The earlier analysis of about 620 of the donors excluded sequences that lacked an unambiguous match to a single V gene segment. In an earlier analysis of 587 of the donors, V segments were called functional above 56.7% productive rearrangements and were called segregating when the between-donor standard deviation exceeded 5%. To diagnose cytomegalovirus status from the catalog of TCR beta chain sequences, a statistical classification framework was built. In a later analysis, V and J genes were assigned by comparing TCR nucleotide sequences against IMGT/GENE-DB human TR gene sequences. The TCRdist pipeline was used in a later analysis to assign CDR3 sequences and most-parsimonious VDJ recombination scenarios. In a later analysis, each TCR beta chain was defined by its CDR3 amino acid sequence together with its V-gene family, and reads lacking a unique V-gene family were excluded. As a way to deal with suspected cross-contamination and a sequencing artifact, a later analysis dropped hundreds of nucleotide sequences that were highly shared and had low generation probability. A later analysis calculated a clonal expansion index for each public chain from normalized within-repertoire ranks of inferred template counts. Generation probabilities in a later analysis came from a VDJ recombination model fitted to out-of-frame rearrangements, and those results were checked against IGoR. Hypergeometric tests were used in a later analysis to score TCR-TCR, TCR-HLA and TCR-CMV co-occurrence, with a repertoire-size bias correction applied to the TCR pairs. In a later analysis, false discovery rates were estimated by permuting HLA or CMV assignments 20 times. In a later analysis, co-occurring TCRs were grouped using DBSCAN, and TCRdist sequence similarity was added for clustering within HLA-allele-positive subsets. Repertoires with fewer than 30,000 or more than 120,000 public chains, plus five repertoires with anomalous nucleotide sharing, were excluded from co-occurrence clustering. TCRdb stores this immuneACCESS table with in-frame sequences only. Part of the clones is absent; in the studies checked, under half of the shortfall reflects unresolved V genes, and no reason is known for the rest. V and J calls plus clone size are reproduced from that table; the DNA served to infer D and trimming. Counted in this sample were 140,000 to 150,000 clones; about 8.9% of them appeared once. The ten top clones hold approximately 1.7% of the sample.

This clone was counted only a few times. There is no known antigen for this receptor. No quality values exist for individual bases; no much larger clone is one base distant. This sequence originates from a man aged 50 or older in good health and CMV-seronegative. Source material: PBMCs. This chain is built from TRBV14 and TRBJ2-5, with TRBD1 as a weak D call on 5 bases. The CDR3 sequence is CASSQASRDFGTQYF. The nucleotides are TGTGCCAGCAGCCAAGCTTCCAGGGATTTCGGGACCCAGTACTTC.